A single T cell receptor (beta chain) is shown here with its context. Germline V CDR1 and CDR2: MNHEY, SVGAGI. This CDR3 is built from 15 residues. Between the trimmed V and J ends, which lost 6 bases and 6 bases, there was a span of 17 bases. The source of the sample is a study of cytomegalovirus exposure and HLA in healthy donors. PCR involved 60 Vbeta and 13 Jbeta primers. Clones were sequenced by immunoSEQ multiplex PCR, and TCRdb holds only the in-frame ones, with some missing. The data contain some 190,000 clones, about 82% of them singletons. The origin of this receptor is a male donor in good health and CMV-seronegative. The source material was PBMCs. This chain uses TRBV6-5 with TRBJ1-4, with D perhaps TRBD1 (6 bases). CDR3 protein: CASSKQGEGYEKLFF. The CDR3 DNA reads TGTGCCAGCAGCAAACAGGGAGAGGGGTATGAAAAACTGTTTTTT.